The 8 T cell receptor beta chains presented below share a single source sample, sequenced in a study of T cells in Graves' hyperthyroidism and ophthalmopathy. It was RNA transcripts that yielded the amplified TCR beta CDR3 regions. HTBI primers were employed in a first-round RT-PCR of the TCR CDR3. TCRdb re-derived calls from the multiplex PCR reads in MiXCR, one entry per CDR3 protein. The sample yields 400,000 to 600,000 distinct CDR3 sequences, around 15% seen once. The sequencing input was blood. The source of these receptors is a woman younger than 45 with Graves' ophthalmopathy.

The V gene is TRBV28, the J gene TRBJ2-5, with 7 bases that match TRBD2. This CDR3 contains 14 residues. V gave up 3 bases and J gave up 6 bases; unmatched junction bases: 7. Germline-derived CDR1 and CDR2 are MDHEN and SYDVKM. CDR3 residues: CASSFLGRDQTQYF. The CDR3 region has the DNA TGTGCCAGCAGTTTTTTGGGGAGGGACCAGACCCAGTACTTC.

The CDR3 loop is CASSRHRGITGELFF. The CDR3 DNA follows: TGTGCCAGCAGTCGTCACAGGGGAATCACCGGGGAGCTGTTTTTT. This rearrangement joins TRBV28 to TRBJ2-2, with 7 bases aligning to TRBD1. CDR1 MDHEN and CDR2 SYDVKM come from the germline V gene. V was clipped by 5 bases and J by 4 bases; unmatched bases: 7. There are 15 residues in the CDR3.

This clonotype was observed at least ten times. The chain joins TRBV6-1 to TRBJ2-5; possible D gene TRBD2, 6 bases. V was clipped by 6 bases and J by 1 base, with 9 bases between them. CDR3 size: 13 residues. CDR1 is MNHNS, CDR2 SASEGT, per germline. In DNA, the CDR3 is TGTGCCAGCAGATCTAGCGTCCAAGAGACCCAGTACTTC. Amino acid sequence: CASRSSVQETQYF.

This clonotype was counted a few times. The rearrangement joins TRBV6-2 or TRBV6-3 to TRBJ2-1, with 7 bases matching TRBD1. Per germline, CDR1 MNHEY and CDR2 SVGEGT. Trimming removed 0 bases from V and 7 bases from J; junction bases left unmatched: 12. This CDR3 is built from 17 residues. This chain's CDR3 is CASSYSILTGTGNEQFF. In DNA, the CDR3 is TGTGCCAGCAGTTACTCGATATTGACAGGGACGGGGAATGAGCAGTTCTTC.

This clonotype was observed a handful of times. The V gene is TRBV7-8, the J gene TRBJ2-4; the D gene is possibly TRBD2 (6 bases). Trimming removed 5 bases at V and 8 bases at J, with 19 bases between. Germline values: CDR1 SGHVS, CDR2 FQNEAQ. The CDR3 has 15 amino acids. The CDR3 region has the DNA TGTGCCAGCAGCCTCCCCCGGGGGTTTGCGGACATTCAGTACTTC. Amino acid sequence: CASSLPRGFADIQYF. The full variable domain, completed using reference TRBV7-8 and TRBJ2-4, is GAGVSQSPRYKVAKRGQDVALRCDPISGHVSLFWYQQALGQGPEFLTYFQNEAQLDKSGLPSDRFFAERPEGSVSTLKIQRTQQEDSAVYLCASSLPRGFADIQYFGAGTRLSVL.

This clonotype has only a few counts. A much larger clone lies one base from this, so it may be a read error. The rearrangement uses TRBV6-2 or TRBV6-3 and TRBJ2-1; 11 bases fit TRBD2. Germline V CDR1 and CDR2: MNHEY, SVGEGT. The CDR3 loop spans 16 amino acids. The CDR3 region is CASSYGLAGDYSEQFF. The CDR3 bases are TGTGCCAGCAGTTACGGACTAGCGGGTGACTACAGTGAGCAGTTCTTC.

This clonotype was detected ten times or more. The V and J genes are TRBV7-9 and TRBJ1-1; D gene ambiguous. The CDR3 extends over 16 amino acids. CDR1 and CDR2 from the germline V gene are SEHNR and FQNEAQ (reference sequence). Trimming removed 0 bases from V and 0 bases from J, with 11 bases in between. The CDR3 loop reads CASSLARKGLNTEAFF. Here the CDR3 DNA reads TGTGCCAGCAGCTTAGCTCGTAAGGGATTGAACACTGAAGCTTTCTTT.

This chain joins TRBV10-3 and TRBJ1-2; TRBD1 aligns across 7 bases. The CDR3 spans 12 residues. The germline gives CDR1 ENHRY, CDR2 SYGVKD. Unmatched junction bases numbered 5, after V lost 11 bases and J lost 2 bases. The DNA of the CDR3 is TGTGCCGGACAGGATTTGAACTATGGCTACACCTTC. Translating it yields CAGQDLNYGYTF.